These T cell receptor beta chains were read from a single sample in a study of regulatory T cells in long-lasting Graves disease. TCRdb independently ran MiXCR on the multiplex PCR reads; one entry per CDR3 protein. Here the sample spans over 300,000 distinct CDR3 sequences, about 20% being singletons. The material sequenced was peripheral blood mononuclear cells (PBMCs), taken when the disease was refractory, from a patient treated with antithyroid drugs. These receptor sequences come from a female donor with Graves disease. The CDR3 runs from the conserved cysteine through the conserved F or W. A D gene is named only where the DNA matches it firmly. Not every row has a clone size; where given, it reads once, few, many or a size class.

V: TRBV28
size: many
length: 15
J: TRBJ2-5
D: .
CDR3: CASTRGMGYQETQYF
DNA: TGTGCCAGCACTCGGGGGATGGGGTACCAAGAGACCCAGTACTTC

V: TRBV7-9
size: .
length: 13
J: TRBJ2-3
D: .
CDR3: CASRSDSVDTQYF
DNA: TGTGCCAGCCGCAGCGACTCGGTAGATACGCAGTATTTT

V: TRBV19
size: few
length: 16
J: TRBJ2-6
D: .
CDR3: CASSSTLSTGANVLTF
DNA: TGTGCCAGTAGTTCGACATTGTCCACTGGGGCCAACGTCCTGACTTTC

V: TRBV5-1
size: few
length: 15
J: TRBJ2-7
D: .
CDR3: CASSARDTTFYEQYF
DNA: TGCGCCAGCAGCGCCCGGGACACTACCTTCTACGAGCAGTACTTC

V: TRBV3-1
size: .
length: 16
J: TRBJ1-2
D: TRBD1
CDR3: CASSQVPTGADYGYTF
DNA: TGTGCCAGCAGCCAAGTTCCGACAGGGGCGGACTATGGCTACACCTTC

V: TRBV5-1
size: .
length: 15
J: TRBJ1-4
D: TRBD1
CDR3: CASSSGDSLNEKLFF
DNA: TGCGCCAGCAGCTCGGGGGACAGCCTTAATGAAAAACTGTTTTTT

V: TRBV28
size: many
length: 12
J: TRBJ2-7
D: TRBD2
CDR3: CASVSGSYEQYF
DNA: TGTGCCAGTGTGAGCGGGAGCTACGAGCAGTACTTC

V: TRBV4-3
size: .
length: 17
J: TRBJ2-7
D: TRBD1
CDR3: CASSQDRRGQGACEQYF
DNA: TGCGCCAGCAGCCAAGATAGAAGGGGACAGGGGGCCTGCGAGCAGTACTTC

V: TRBV28
size: many
length: 16
J: TRBJ2-7
D: .
CDR3: CASSLRGGWRAYEQYF
DNA: TGTGCCAGCAGTTTAAGGGGGGGGTGGCGAGCTTACGAGCAGTACTTC

V: TRBV28
size: many
length: 18
J: TRBJ2-4
D: TRBD2
CDR3: CASSGTSGRTTYQNIQYF
DNA: TGTGCCAGCAGTGGGACTAGCGGGAGAACCACGTATCAAAACATTCAGTACTTC

V: TRBV24-1
size: many
length: 14
J: TRBJ2-5
D: TRBD1
CDR3: CAPTRTGPAGTQYF
DNA: TGTGCCCCTACCCGGACAGGGCCCGCAGGGACCCAGTACTTC

V: TRBV20-1
size: many
length: 12
J: TRBJ1-2
D: .
CDR3: CSAGVANYGYTF
DNA: TGCAGTGCTGGCGTTGCTAACTATGGCTACACCTTC

V: TRBV30
size: many
length: 15
J: TRBJ1-2
D: TRBD1
CDR3: CAWSVQGTARGGYTF
DNA: TGTGCCTGGAGTGTACAGGGGACAGCAAGGGGGGGCTACACCTTC

V: TRBV5-1
size: many
length: 12
J: TRBJ1-4
D: .
CDR3: CASTGQNEKLFF
DNA: TGCGCCAGCACTGGACAGAACGAAAAACTGTTTTTT

V: TRBV5-1
size: few
length: 14
J: TRBJ2-7
D: .
CDR3: CASSLGQAMDEQYF
DNA: TGCGCCAGCAGCTTGGGACAGGCCATGGACGAGCAGTACTTC

V: TRBV9
size: .
length: 16
J: TRBJ1-3
D: .
CDR3: CASSVAGQTPGNTIYF
DNA: TGTGCCAGCAGCGTTGCCGGACAGACCCCTGGAAACACCATATATTTT

V: TRBV20-1
size: few
length: 13
J: TRBJ2-7
D: TRBD1
CDR3: CSGRGPHSFEQYF
DNA: TGCAGTGGAAGGGGGCCCCACTCCTTTGAGCAGTACTTC

V: TRBV6-1
size: .
length: 11
J: TRBJ1-2
D: .
CDR3: CASSSLHGYTF
DNA: TGTGCCAGCAGTTCACTTCATGGCTACACCTTC